The 21 T cell receptor beta chains presented below share a single source sample, sequenced in a study of Tregs in tolerant kidney transplant recipients (dated by TCRdb to 2018 to 2020). The transplants used related donors along with nonmyeloablative bone marrow transplantation, and in the human trials mixed chimerism was transient. Library generation was performed with the immunoSEQ multiplex PCR assay. This is the immuneACCESS table as TCRdb keeps it, with only in-frame sequences that have V and J called. A part of the clones is gone; compared with another copy, unresolved V genes explain less than half, and the rest is unexplained. The sample's table lists a count of roughly 5,300 clones. Together, the top ten hold about 6.7% of the sample. The starting material was CD4+ T cells from blood (PBMCs), obtained 14 months after the transplant. The receptors here all came from a human patient who received a combined kidney and bone marrow transplant. Once a transplant has taken place, some T cells may be donor derived.

This clone counts as medium-sized by frequency. The read falls 3 residues short of the CDR3 end, and the missing part is taken from the germline J gene. The V and J genes are TRBV6-1 and TRBJ2-5, with 8 bases that match TRBD2. Germline assignment: CDR1 MNHNS and CDR2 SASEGT. Trimming cost V 3 bases and J 5 bases; bases outside gene matches: 8. The CDR3 is 15 amino acids. The CDR3 region is CASSEGGSGVETQYF. The CDR3 bases that were read are TGTGCCAGCAGTGAGGGGGGTAGCGGGGTGGAGACC.

Note on this clone: The read is 3 residues too short to cover the CDR3 end, so that end is filled in from the germline J gene. The V and J genes are TRBV18 and TRBJ2-7; 8 positions agree with TRBD1. There are 17 residues in the CDR3. The ends lost 3 bases at V and 3 bases at J; junction bases unmatched: 13. Germline assignment: CDR1 KGHSH and CDR2 LQKENI. CDR3 sequence: CASSPRSTGALRYEQYF. Partial CDR3 DNA: TGTGCCAGCTCACCGCGTTCGACAGGGGCCCTGCGCTACGAG.

Remarks on this clone: The read ends 3 residues shy of where the CDR3 ends; the end is completed using the germline J gene. The chain uses TRBV6-2 or TRBV6-3 and TRBJ1-4; tentative D call: TRBD1 (6 bases). Trimming took off 1 base at V and 0 bases at J, with 9 bases between the two ends. In germline, CDR1 is MNHEY, CDR2 SVGEGT. The CDR3 runs 16 residues. CDR3 residues: CASSYFNRATNEKLFF. The CDR3 DNA, read in part, is TGTGCCAGCAGTTACTTCAACAGGGCAACTAATGAAAAA.

As regards this clone: The CDR3 end falls 3 residues outside the read, so it is completed with the germline J gene. The chain carries TRBV7-9 and TRBJ2-5; D gene ambiguous. The germline V gene encodes CDR1 SEHNR and CDR2 FQNEAQ (reference sequence). The length of the CDR3 is 13 residues. V dropped 4 bases and J dropped 7 bases, with 13 bases sitting between them. The CDR3 loop is CASSSSEVVTQYF. Incomplete CDR3 DNA: TGTGCCAGCAGCTCTTCCGAAGTAGTGACC. Filled out from reference TRBV7-9 and TRBJ2-5, the complete variable domain reads DTGVSQNPRHKITKRGQNVTFRCDPISEHNRLYWYRQTLGQGPEFLTYFQNEAQLEKSRLLSDRFSAERPKGSFSTLEIQRTEQGDSAMYLCASSSSEVVTQYFGPGTRLLVL.

Incomplete CDR3 DNA: TGTGCCAGCAGCTTAGGGACAGGGTTCAACACC. Translation gives CASSLGTGFNT. The whole CDR3 protein reads CASSLGTGFNTIYF. The J gene is TRBJ1-3, the V gene TRBV11-2; 8 nucleotides align to TRBD1. The DNA ends 3 residues before the CDR3 does, and the rest of the CDR3 is filled in from the germline J gene. J was trimmed by 7 bases and V by 1 base; bases with no gene match: 3. This CDR3 contains 14 residues. Germline V lookup: CDR1 SGHAT, CDR2 FQNNGV.

About this clone itself: Read sequence stops 3 residues before the CDR3 end, and the germline J gene provides the missing end. This rearrangement joins TRBV19 to TRBJ2-5; TRBD1 agrees at 9 bases. The junction had 9 bases not matched to a gene; V was cut back by 5 bases and J by 5 bases. This CDR3 is built from 15 residues. CDR1 is LNHDA and CDR2 is SQIVND in the germline V gene (reference sequence). The CDR3 protein is CASSVTGGDRETQYF. The sequenced part of the CDR3 DNA is TGTGCCAGTAGTGTGACAGGGGGAGATCGTGAGACC.

In the case of this clone: The CDR3 end falls 3 residues outside the read, so it is completed with the germline J gene. The gene calls are TRBV11-1 and TRBJ2-1; D unclear. V was cut by 1 base and J by 4 bases, with 8 bases left in between. The CDR3 is 14 amino acids. CDR1 and CDR2 (germline): SGHAT, FQDESV (reference sequence). The part of the CDR3 DNA that was read is TGTGCCAGCAGCTTAGGCCAGAGTTACAATGAG. Protein: CASSLGQSYNE. The CDR3 as a whole reads CASSLGQSYNEQFF.

Comment on this clone: Read data end 3 residues before the CDR3 end; the end is taken from the germline J gene. The chain uses TRBV29-1 and TRBJ1-2; tentative D call: TRBD1 (6 bases). V was cut by 4 bases and J by 5 bases, with 14 bases left in between. The CDR3 length is 13 residues. From germline, CDR1 is SQVTM and CDR2 ANQGSEA. This CDR3 is CSVVGRGLYGYTF. The part of the CDR3 DNA that was read is TGCAGCGTTGTCGGCAGGGGTCTTTATGGC. Looking up the rest from reference TRBV29-1 and TRBJ1-2 gives the full variable domain: SAVISQKPSRDICQRGTSLTIQCQVDSQVTMMFWYRQQPGQSLTLIATANQGSEATYESGFVIDKFPISRPNLTFSTLTVSNMSPEDSSIYLCSVVGRGLYGYTFGSGTRLTVV.

A word on this clone: The read is 3 residues too short to cover the CDR3 end, so that end is filled in from the germline J gene. Other DNA sequences in the same sample also yield this CDR3. The rearrangement joins TRBV19 to TRBJ2-6; 7 nucleotides line up with TRBD1. V lost 9 bases to trimming and J lost 2 bases; unmatched junction nucleotides: 4. The CDR3 is 14 residues long. Germline V gene data show CDR1 as LNHDA and CDR2 as SQIVND (reference sequence). The CDR3 reads CASLDRAGANVLTF. The CDR3 bases that were read are TGTGCCAGCTTAGACAGGGCTGGGGCCAACGTC.

To note about this clone: The read is 3 residues too short to cover the CDR3 end, so that end is filled in from the germline J gene. The chain joins TRBV7-7 to TRBJ2-4, with 13 positions matching TRBD2. This CDR3 comprises 13 residues. Germline loops: CDR1 SSHAT, CDR2 FNYEAQ (reference sequence). The sequenced part of the CDR3 DNA is TGTGCCAGCAGCTTCGGACTAGCGGGGGAT. Its protein product is CASSFGLAGD. The CDR3 reads in full as CASSFGLAGDQYF.

CDR3 DNA (partial): TGCAGTGCTACCAAACAGGGGGGCGATAGCAATCAGCCC. Amino acids: CSATKQGGDSNQP. The whole CDR3 protein reads CSATKQGGDSNQPQHF. V usage is TRBV20-1 and J usage is TRBJ1-5, with TRBD1 matching over 8 bases. With the read ending 3 residues before the CDR3 end, the germline J gene is used to fill in that end. The V and J ends lost 4 bases and 0 bases, in that order; junction bases with no gene match: 8. The germline V gene encodes CDR1 DFQATT and CDR2 SNEGSKA (reference sequence). The CDR3 is 16 residues long.

On this clone itself: The read terminates 3 residues ahead of where the CDR3 ends, so the germline J gene completes it. This chain links TRBV10-2 with TRBJ2-1; TRBD2 aligns across 10 bases. V gave up 6 bases and J gave up 7 bases; unmatched junction bases: 9. The CDR3 totals 15 residues. Germline V gives CDR1 WSHSY, CDR2 SAAADI. The CDR3 here is CASRESGGAGNEQFF. The CDR3 bases that were read are TGCGCCAGCAGGGAAAGCGGGGGGGCCGGGAATGAG.

Worth noting for this clone: The read ends 3 residues before the CDR3 terminus; that terminus is restored from the germline J gene. This rearrangement joins TRBV18 to TRBJ2-6, with 7 bases lining up with TRBD2. The CDR3 sequence is 17 residues long. In germline, CDR1 is KGHSH, CDR2 LQKENI. With V trimmed by 1 base and J by 3 bases, 6 bases remained unmatched. The covered CDR3 bases are TGTGCCAGCTCACCACGGGGGGGGACGTATGGGGCCAACGTC. Translated: CASSPRGGTYGANV. The whole CDR3 is CASSPRGGTYGANVLTF. The whole variable domain, filled in from reference TRBV18 and TRBJ2-6, reads NAGVMQNPRHLVRRRGQEARLRCSPMKGHSHVYWYRQLPEEGLKFMVYLQKENIIDESGMPKERFSAEFPKEGPSILRIQQVVRGDSAAYFCASSPRGGTYGANVLTFGAGSRLTVL.

In regard to this clone: The DNA ends 3 residues before the CDR3 does, and the rest of the CDR3 is filled in from the germline J gene. The J gene is TRBJ1-3, the V gene TRBV6-2 or TRBV6-3; D is unclear. CDR1 is MNHEY and CDR2 is SVGEGT in the germline V gene. The CDR3 extends over 17 amino acids. V was trimmed by 1 base and J by 2 bases, leaving 15 bases between them. The part of the CDR3 DNA that was read is TGTGCCAGCAGTTACTACCTCAGTGGCGGGACTGGAAACACC. It encodes CASSYYLSGGTGNT. The full CDR3 is CASSYYLSGGTGNTIYF.

A remark on this clone: The sequenced fragment ends 3 residues before the CDR3 boundary, so the rest is inferred from the germline J gene. The chain uses TRBV2 and TRBJ1-6; D is unresolved. The CDR3 totals 14 residues. Trimming removed 3 bases at V and 10 bases at J, with 13 bases between. CDR1 is SNHLY and CDR2 is FYNNEI in the germline V gene. The DNA read from the CDR3 is TGTGCCAGCAGTGACAGGAGGGTCCAATCACCC. Translated: CASSDRRVQSP. The whole CDR3 is CASSDRRVQSPLHF.

The CDR3 bases that were read are TGTGCCAGCAGTACCCGGGACAGGGGGCACGAG. The encoded protein is CASSTRDRGHE. The complete CDR3 reads CASSTRDRGHEQYF. The chain couples TRBV6-2 or TRBV6-3 to TRBJ2-7; TRBD1 matches at 12 bases. The CDR3 end falls 3 residues outside the read, so it is completed with the germline J gene. The germline V gene has CDR1 MNHEY and CDR2 SVGEGT. The V gene end was trimmed by 5 bases and the J gene end by 5 bases; junction bases not matched to a gene: 4. The CDR3 is 14 amino acids.

To note about this clone: The read comes to an end 3 residues before the CDR3 does, leaving the germline J gene to fill in the end. J is TRBJ2-5 and V is TRBV20-1, with a tentative D call TRBD2 (5 bases). V was clipped by 4 bases and J by 5 bases, with 20 bases between them. The CDR3 consists of 15 residues. Germline-derived CDR1 and CDR2 are DFQATT and SNEGSKA (reference sequence). The CDR3 is CSANGAVSRLETQYF. Incomplete CDR3 DNA: TGCAGTGCTAACGGAGCGGTCTCTCGGTTGGAGACC.

This clone counts as medium-sized (0.01 to 0.1%) by frequency. The read ends 3 residues early relative to the CDR3; the germline J gene fills the gap. Other DNA sequences in the sample encode the same CDR3. The gene calls are TRBV10-3 and TRBJ1-1, with unresolved D. Trimming took off 4 bases at V and 1 base at J, with 10 bases between the two ends. The CDR3 contains 14 residues. Germline CDR1 is ENHRY and CDR2 is SYGVKD. CDR3 loop: CAISVGPGNTEAFF. The part of the CDR3 DNA that was read is TGTGCCATCAGTGTCGGTCCCGGGAACACTGAA.

This clone shows up as medium-sized by frequency. The CDR3 end is not reached by the read, which stops 3 residues before it; the germline J gene fills it in. This chain joins TRBV20-1 and TRBJ1-6; 7 bases line up with TRBD1. The CDR3 is made up of 16 amino acids. V lost 0 bases to trimming and J lost 2 bases; unmatched junction nucleotides: 4. The germline V gene has CDR1 DFQATT and CDR2 SNEGSKA (reference sequence). The chain's CDR3 is CSAREAGGPYNSPLHF. Partial CDR3 DNA: TGCAGTGCTAGAGAGGCAGGGGGACCCTATAATTCACCC.

Comment on this clone: The observed sequence ends 3 residues before the CDR3 terminus, with the missing tail filled in from the germline J gene. The V and J genes are TRBV5-4 and TRBJ2-7; 7 bases are shared with TRBD1. Unmatched junction bases numbered 9, after V lost 4 bases and J lost 2 bases. The CDR3 has 15 amino acids. Germline V gene lookup returns CDR1 SGHNT and CDR2 YYREEE (reference sequence). This CDR3 reads CASSTYDRAAYEQYF. Incomplete CDR3 DNA: TGTGCCAGCAGCACCTACGACAGGGCAGCCTACGAG.

In terms of frequency, this clone is medium-sized. The read gets to within 3 residues of the CDR3 end, and the germline J gene fills in the rest. The chain combines TRBV10-1 with TRBJ2-1; 12 bases agree with TRBD1. V lost 3 bases and J lost 7; bases outside the gene matches: 7. Germline loops: CDR1 WNHNN, CDR2 SYGVQD (reference sequence). This CDR3 comprises 16 residues. The CDR3 here is CASSDLGQGARNEQFF. The DNA read from the CDR3 is TGCGCCAGCAGTGACCTGGGACAGGGGGCGCGGAATGAG.